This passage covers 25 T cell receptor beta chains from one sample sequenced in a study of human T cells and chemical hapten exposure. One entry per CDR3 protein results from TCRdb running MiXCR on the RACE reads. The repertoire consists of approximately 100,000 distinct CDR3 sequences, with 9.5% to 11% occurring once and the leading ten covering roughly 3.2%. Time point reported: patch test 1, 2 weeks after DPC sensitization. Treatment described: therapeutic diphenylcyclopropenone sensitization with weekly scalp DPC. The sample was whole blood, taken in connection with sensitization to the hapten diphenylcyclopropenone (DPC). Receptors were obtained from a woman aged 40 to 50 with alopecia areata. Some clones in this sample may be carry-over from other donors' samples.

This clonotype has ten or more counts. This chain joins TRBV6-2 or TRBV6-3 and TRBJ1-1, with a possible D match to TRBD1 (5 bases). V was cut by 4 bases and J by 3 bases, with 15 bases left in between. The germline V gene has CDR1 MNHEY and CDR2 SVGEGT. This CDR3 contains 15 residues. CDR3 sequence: CASSSGGVVDTEAFF. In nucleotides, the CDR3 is TGTGCCAGCAGTTCGGGAGGGGTTGTGGACACTGAAGCTTTCTTT.

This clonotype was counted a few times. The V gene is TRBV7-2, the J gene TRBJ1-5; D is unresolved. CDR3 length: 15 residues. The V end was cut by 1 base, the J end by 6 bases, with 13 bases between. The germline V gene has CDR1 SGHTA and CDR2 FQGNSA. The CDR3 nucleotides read TGTGCCAGCAGCTTAGAGTACGGTGGAAGTCAGCCCCAGCATTTT. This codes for CASSLEYGGSQPQHF.

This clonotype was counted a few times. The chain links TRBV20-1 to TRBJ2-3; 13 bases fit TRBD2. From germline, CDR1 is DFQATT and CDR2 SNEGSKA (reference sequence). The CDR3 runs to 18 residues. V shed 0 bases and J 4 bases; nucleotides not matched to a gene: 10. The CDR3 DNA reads TGCAGTGCTAGAGATCCCACTAGCGGGAGGGCCACCGCAGATACGCAGTATTTT. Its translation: CSARDPTSGRATADTQYF.

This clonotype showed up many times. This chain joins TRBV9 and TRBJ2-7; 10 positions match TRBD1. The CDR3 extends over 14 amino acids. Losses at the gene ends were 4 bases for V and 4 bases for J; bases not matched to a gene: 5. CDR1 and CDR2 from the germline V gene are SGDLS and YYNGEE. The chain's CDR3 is CASSKGQGNYEQYF. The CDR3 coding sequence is TGTGCCAGCAGCAAGGGACAGGGGAATTACGAGCAGTACTTC.

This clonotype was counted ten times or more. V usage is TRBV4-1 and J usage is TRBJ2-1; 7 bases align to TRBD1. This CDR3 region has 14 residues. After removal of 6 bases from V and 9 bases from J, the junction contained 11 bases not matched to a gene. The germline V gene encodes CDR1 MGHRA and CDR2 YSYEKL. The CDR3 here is CASRLTGEWSEQFF. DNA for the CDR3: TGCGCCAGCAGACTTACAGGGGAATGGAGTGAGCAGTTCTTC.

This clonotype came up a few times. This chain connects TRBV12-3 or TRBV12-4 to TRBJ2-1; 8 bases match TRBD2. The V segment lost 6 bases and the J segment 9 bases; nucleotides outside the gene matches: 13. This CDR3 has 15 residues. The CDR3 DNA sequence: TGTGCCAGCAGCCCAGAAGCGGGAGTTTTCGGTGAGCAGTTCTTC. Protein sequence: CASSPEAGVFGEQFF.

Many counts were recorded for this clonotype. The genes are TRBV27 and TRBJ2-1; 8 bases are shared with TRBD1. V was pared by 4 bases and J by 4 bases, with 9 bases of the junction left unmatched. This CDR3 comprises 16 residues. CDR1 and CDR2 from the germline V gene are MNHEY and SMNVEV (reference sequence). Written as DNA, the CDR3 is TGTGCCAGCAGTTACTCGGACAGGGACCTTTACAATGAGCAGTTCTTC. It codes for CASSYSDRDLYNEQFF.

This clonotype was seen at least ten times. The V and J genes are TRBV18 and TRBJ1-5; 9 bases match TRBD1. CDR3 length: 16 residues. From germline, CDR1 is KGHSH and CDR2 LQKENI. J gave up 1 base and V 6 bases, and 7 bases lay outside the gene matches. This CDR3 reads CASSQDRGDSNQPQHF. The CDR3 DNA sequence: TGTGCCAGCTCGCAGGACAGGGGAGACAGCAATCAGCCCCAGCATTTT. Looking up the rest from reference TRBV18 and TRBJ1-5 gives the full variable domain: NAGVMQNPRHLVRRRGQEARLRCSPMKGHSHVYWYRQLPEEGLKFMVYLQKENIIDESGMPKERFSAEFPKEGPSILRIQQVVRGDSAAYFCASSQDRGDSNQPQHFGDGTRLSIL.

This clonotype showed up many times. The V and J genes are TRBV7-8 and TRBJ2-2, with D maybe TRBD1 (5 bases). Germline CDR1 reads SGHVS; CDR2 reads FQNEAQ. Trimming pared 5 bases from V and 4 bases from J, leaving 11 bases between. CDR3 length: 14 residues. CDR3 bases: TGTGCCAGCAGCCCCCTGGACATCACCGGGGAGCTGTTTTTT. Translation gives CASSPLDITGELFF.

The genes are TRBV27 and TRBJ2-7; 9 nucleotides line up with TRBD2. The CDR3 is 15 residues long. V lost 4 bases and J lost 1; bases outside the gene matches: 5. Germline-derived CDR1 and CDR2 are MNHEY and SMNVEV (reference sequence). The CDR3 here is CASSSRTSVSYEQYF. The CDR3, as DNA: TGTGCCAGCAGTTCCCGGACTAGCGTATCCTACGAGCAGTACTTC.

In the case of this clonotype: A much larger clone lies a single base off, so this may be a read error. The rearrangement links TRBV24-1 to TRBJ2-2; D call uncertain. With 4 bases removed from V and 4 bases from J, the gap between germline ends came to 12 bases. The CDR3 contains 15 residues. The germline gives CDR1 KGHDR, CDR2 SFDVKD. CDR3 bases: TGTGCCACCAGTGAAGCAGAGGCGGCCACCGGGGAGCTGTTTTTT. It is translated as CATSEAEAATGELFF.

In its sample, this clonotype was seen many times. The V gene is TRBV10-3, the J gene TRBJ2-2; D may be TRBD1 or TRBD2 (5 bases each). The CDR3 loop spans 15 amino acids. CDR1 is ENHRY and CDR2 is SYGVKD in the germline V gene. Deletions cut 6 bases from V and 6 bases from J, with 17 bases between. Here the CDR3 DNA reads TGTGCCATCAGCGGGGACCGCCAGGCGGCCGGGGAGCTGTTTTTT. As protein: CAISGDRQAAGELFF.

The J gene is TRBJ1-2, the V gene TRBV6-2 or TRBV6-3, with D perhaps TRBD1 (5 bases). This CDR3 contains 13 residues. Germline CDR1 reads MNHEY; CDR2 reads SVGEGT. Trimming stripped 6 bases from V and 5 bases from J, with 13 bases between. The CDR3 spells CASSSDRGYGYTF. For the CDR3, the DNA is TGTGCCAGCAGCTCCGACAGAGGATATGGCTACACCTTC.

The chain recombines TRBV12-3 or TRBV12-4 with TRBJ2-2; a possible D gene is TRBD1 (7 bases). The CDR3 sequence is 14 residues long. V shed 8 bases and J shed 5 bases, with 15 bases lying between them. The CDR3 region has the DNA TGTGCCAGCGGTGGCCAGGGGGGTACCGGGGAGCTGTTTTTT. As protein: CASGGQGGTGELFF.

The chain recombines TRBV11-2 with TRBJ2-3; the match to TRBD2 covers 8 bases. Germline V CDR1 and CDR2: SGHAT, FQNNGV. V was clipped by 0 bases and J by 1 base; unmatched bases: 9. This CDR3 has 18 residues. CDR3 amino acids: CASSLEFLAGPRTDTQYF. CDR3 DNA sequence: TGTGCCAGCAGCTTAGAGTTTTTAGCGGGGCCCCGCACAGATACGCAGTATTTT.

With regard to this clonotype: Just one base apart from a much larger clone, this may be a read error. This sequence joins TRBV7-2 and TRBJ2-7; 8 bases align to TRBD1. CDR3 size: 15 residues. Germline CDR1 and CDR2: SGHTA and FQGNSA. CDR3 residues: CASNLDGTGTYEQYF. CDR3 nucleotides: TGTGCCAGCAACTTAGATGGGACAGGCACCTACGAGCAGTACTTC.

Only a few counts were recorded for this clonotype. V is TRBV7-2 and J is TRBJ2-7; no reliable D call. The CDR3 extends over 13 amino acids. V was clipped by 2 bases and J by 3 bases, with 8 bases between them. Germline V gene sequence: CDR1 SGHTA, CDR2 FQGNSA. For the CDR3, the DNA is TGTGCCAGCAGCTTACACGAAAACTACGAGCAGTACTTC. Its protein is CASSLHENYEQYF.

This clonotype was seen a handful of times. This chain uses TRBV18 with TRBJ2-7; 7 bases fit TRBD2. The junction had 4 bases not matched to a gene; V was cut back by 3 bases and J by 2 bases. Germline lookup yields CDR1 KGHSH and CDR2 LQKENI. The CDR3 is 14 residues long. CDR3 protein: CASSPGGLTYEQYF. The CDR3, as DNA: TGTGCCAGCTCACCGGGGGGGTTGACCTACGAGCAGTACTTC.

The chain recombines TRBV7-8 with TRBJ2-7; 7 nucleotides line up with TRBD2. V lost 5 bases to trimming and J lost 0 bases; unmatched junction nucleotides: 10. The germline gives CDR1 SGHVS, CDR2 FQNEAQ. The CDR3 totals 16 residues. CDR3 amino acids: CASSLGLPRTSYEQYF. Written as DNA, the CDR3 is TGTGCCAGCAGCCTGGGACTACCCCGAACCTCCTACGAGCAGTACTTC.

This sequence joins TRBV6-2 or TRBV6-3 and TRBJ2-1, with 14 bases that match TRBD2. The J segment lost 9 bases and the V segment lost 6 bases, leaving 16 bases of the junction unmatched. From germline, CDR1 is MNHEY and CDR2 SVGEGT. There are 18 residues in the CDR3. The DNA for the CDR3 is TGTGCCAGCAGCCGTCCCGGGACTAGCGGGGGTGAACGGGGTGAGCAGTTCTTC. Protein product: CASSRPGTSGGERGEQFF.

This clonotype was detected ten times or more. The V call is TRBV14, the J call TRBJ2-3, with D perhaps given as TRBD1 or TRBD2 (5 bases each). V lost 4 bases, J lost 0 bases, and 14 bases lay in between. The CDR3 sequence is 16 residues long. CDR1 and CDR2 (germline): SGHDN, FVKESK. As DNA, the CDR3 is TGTGCCAGCAGCCGACTGCAGGGACCTAGCACAGATACGCAGTATTTT. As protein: CASSRLQGPSTDTQYF.

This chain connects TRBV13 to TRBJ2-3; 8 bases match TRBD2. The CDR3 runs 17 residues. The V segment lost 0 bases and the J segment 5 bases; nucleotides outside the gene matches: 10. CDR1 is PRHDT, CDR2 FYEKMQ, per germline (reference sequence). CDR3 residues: CASSLGRSAGGRDTQYF. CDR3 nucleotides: TGTGCCAGCAGCTTAGGCCGGTCGGCGGGGGGCCGAGATACGCAGTATTTT.

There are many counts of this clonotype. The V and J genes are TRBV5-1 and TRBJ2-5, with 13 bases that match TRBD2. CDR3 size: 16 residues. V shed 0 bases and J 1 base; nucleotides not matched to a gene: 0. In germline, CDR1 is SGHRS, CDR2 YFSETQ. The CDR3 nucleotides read TGCGCCAGCAGCTTGGGACTAGCGGGAGGCCAAGAGACCCAGTACTTC. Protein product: CASSLGLAGGQETQYF. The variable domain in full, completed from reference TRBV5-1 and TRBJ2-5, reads KAGVTQTPRYLIKTRGQQVTLSCSPISGHRSVSWYQQTPGQGLQFLFEYFSETQRNKGNFPGRFSGRQFSNSRSEMNVSTLELGDSALYLCASSLGLAGGQETQYFGPGTRLLVL.

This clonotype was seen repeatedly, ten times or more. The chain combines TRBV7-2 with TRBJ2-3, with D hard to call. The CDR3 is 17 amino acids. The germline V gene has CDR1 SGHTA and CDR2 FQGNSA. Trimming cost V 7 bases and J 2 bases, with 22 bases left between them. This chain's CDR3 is CASTFFPQQRVTDTQYF. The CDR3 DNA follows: TGTGCCAGCACCTTTTTTCCGCAACAGCGAGTCACAGATACGCAGTATTTT.

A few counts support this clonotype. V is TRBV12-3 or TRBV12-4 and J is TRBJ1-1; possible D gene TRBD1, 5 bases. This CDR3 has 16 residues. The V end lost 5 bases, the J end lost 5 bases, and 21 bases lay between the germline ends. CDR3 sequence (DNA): TGTGCCAGCAGTCCGGATAGGGTAGGGGAAGGGACTGAAGCTTTCTTT. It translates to CASSPDRVGEGTEAFF.